This T cell receptor (beta chain) was identified in a study of CD8+CD57+ T cells in acquired aplastic anemia. Comments on this clonotype: A much larger clone lies one base from this, so it may be a read error.

Those patients picked for sequencing had displayed CD8+CD57+ cell expansion on flow cytometry. This CDR3 is 15 amino acids long. CDR1 and CDR2 (germline): MNHNS, SASEGT. TCR beta VDJ and CDR3 profiling used genomic DNA as template. Each CDR3 protein gets one entry after TCRdb re-called the reads with MiXCR. The table has about half a million distinct CDR3 sequences, under 40% seen once; the top ten hold about 0.8%. The clonotype originates from a human donor with aplastic anemia. The sequenced material came from sorted CD4+, CD8+, or CD8+CD57+ T cells (not recorded which) from PBMCs. V gene TRBV6-1 combines with J gene TRBJ2-7; D is possibly TRBD1 or TRBD2 (6 bases each). The CDR3 nucleotides are TGTGTCAGCAGCGTAGGAGGGGGAGGCTACCACGAGCAGTACTTC. It specifies CVSSVGGGGYHEQYF.